Many counts were recorded for the clone carrying this TCR beta chain. The CDR3 totals 14 residues. Germline assignment: CDR1 KGHDR and CDR2 SFDVKD. The V segment lost 7 bases and the J segment 4 bases; nucleotides outside the gene matches: 5. This sample is drawn from a study of read filtering for tumor transcriptome and immune sequencing. Study in general: By R-ISS, stages I, II and III held about 8, 16 and 7 patients. DNase treatment preceded whole-transcriptome library preparation.

This library used 300 to 450 ng RNA and molecular barcoded adaptors spanning alpha/delta and beta/gamma chains. TCRdb passed the reads through MiXCR, listing each CDR3 protein once. The sample gives tens of thousands of distinct CDR3 sequences, roughly 15% of which show up once; roughly 35% is in the top ten. The chain employs TRBV24-1 and TRBJ2-2, with 7 bases identical to TRBD1. The TCR sequence derives from a donor aged 40 or older with multiple myeloma. Sequenced input: a population of CD138-negative cells sorted from bone marrow. The CDR3 DNA sequence: TGTGCCACCAGGGGGGACAGTTCCACCGGGGAGCTGTTTTTT. Translated, it gives CATRGDSSTGELFF.